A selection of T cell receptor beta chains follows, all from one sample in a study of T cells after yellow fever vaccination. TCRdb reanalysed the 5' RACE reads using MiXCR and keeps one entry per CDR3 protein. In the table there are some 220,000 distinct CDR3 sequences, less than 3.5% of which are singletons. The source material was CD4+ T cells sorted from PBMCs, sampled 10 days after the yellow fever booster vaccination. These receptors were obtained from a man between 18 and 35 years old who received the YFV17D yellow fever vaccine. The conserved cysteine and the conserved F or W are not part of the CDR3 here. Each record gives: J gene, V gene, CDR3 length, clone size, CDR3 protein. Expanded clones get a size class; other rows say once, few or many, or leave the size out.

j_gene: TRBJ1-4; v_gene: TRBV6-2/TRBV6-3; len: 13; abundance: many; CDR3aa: ASSPPRGLNEKLF
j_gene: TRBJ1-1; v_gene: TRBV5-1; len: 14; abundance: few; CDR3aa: ASSPDGRTGRTEAF
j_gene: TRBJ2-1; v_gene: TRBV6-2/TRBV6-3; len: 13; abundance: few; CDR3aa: ASSQTGTTYNEQF
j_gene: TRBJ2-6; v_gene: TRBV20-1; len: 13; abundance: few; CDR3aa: SARQAGSGANVLT
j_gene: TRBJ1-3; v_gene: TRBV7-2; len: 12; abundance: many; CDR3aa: ASSFRTGRNTIY
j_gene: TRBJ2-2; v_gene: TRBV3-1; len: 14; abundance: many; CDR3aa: ASSRDGQGTTGELF
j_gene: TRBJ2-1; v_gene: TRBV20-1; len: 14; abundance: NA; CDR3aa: SAKPGGSSSYNEQF
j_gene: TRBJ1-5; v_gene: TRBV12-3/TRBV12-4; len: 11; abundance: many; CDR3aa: ASSLLPGQPQH
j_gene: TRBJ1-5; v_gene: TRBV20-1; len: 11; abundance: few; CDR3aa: SVSNRDEQPQH
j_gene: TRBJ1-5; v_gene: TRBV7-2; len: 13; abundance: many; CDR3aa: ASSLEGTGGQPQH
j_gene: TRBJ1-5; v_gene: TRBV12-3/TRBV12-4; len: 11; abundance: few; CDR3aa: ASSLTGIQPQH
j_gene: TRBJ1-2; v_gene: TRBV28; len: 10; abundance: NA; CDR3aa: ASKGQYYGYT
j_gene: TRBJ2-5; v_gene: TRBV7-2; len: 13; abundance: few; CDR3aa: ASSAGLAGEETQY
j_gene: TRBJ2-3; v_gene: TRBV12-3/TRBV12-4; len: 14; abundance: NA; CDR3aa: ASRRTSGGHGDTQY
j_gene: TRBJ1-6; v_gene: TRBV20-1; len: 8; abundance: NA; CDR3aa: SASSGTLH